The next 14 T cell receptor beta chains were all read from a single sample in a study of blood T cells in healthy people across ages. It was with a sample-barcoded 5' primer and a J-beta primer mix that a second PCR of roughly 7 to 12 cycles was run. MiXCR, applied by TCRdb to the 5' RACE reads, yields one record per CDR3 protein. The repertoire includes nearly 800,000 distinct CDR3 sequences, roughly three fifths of them detected once, and under 30% sits in the top ten. Sequenced: blood. Receptor source: a man between 35 and 55 years old in good health.

V and J are TRBV15 and TRBJ2-3, with TRBD2 matching over 10 bases. V lost 5 bases and J lost 0; bases outside the gene matches: 11. The CDR3 totals 18 residues. Per the germline V gene, CDR1 is LNHNV and CDR2 is YYDKDF (reference sequence). The CDR3 DNA sequence: TGTGCCACCAGCCCAGCTCCGGGACTAGCGATCAGCACAGATACGCAGTATTTT. Its protein product is CATSPAPGLAISTDTQYF.

This clonotype is a singleton in its sample. The chain joins TRBV4-1 to TRBJ2-1, with 11 bases lining up with TRBD1. There are 15 residues in the CDR3. With 2 bases clipped from V and 9 bases from J, the junction kept 6 bases outside the gene matches. Germline CDR1 and CDR2: MGHRA and YSYEKL. The CDR3, as DNA: TGCGCCAGCAGCCAACTAGGACAGGGGGCGATTGAGCAGTTCTTC. Protein sequence: CASSQLGQGAIEQFF.

For the CDR3, the DNA is TGCGCCAGCAGAAGAGATAACTACGGGTGGCAAGCTTTCTTT. This encodes CASRRDNYGWQAFF. This rearrangement joins TRBV5-1 to TRBJ1-1; D is unclear. Germline CDR1 is SGHRS and CDR2 is YFSETQ. V was clipped by 5 bases and J by 9 bases, with 20 bases between them. The CDR3 is 14 residues long.

The chain uses TRBV29-1 and TRBJ1-1; D remains unclear. Trimming took 0 bases from V and 5 from J, leaving 13 bases between them. The CDR3 runs 14 residues. Germline values: CDR1 SQVTM, CDR2 ANQGSEA. CDR3 DNA sequence: TGCAGCGTTGAAGATCCCGGGGAGGGTACTGAAGCTTTCTTT. Translated, it gives CSVEDPGEGTEAFF.

The CDR3 region is CASSPPDYRGRETQYF. The CDR3 coding sequence is TGTGCCAGCAGCCCCCCGGACTACAGGGGTCGAGAGACCCAGTACTTC. The V and J genes are TRBV11-3 and TRBJ2-5, with D possibly matching TRBD1 (7 bases). The CDR3 is made up of 16 amino acids. V lost 5 bases to trimming and J lost 4 bases, with 20 bases between them. Looked up from germline, CDR1 is SGHNT and CDR2 is YENEEA.

The count of this clonotype is one. This chain joins TRBV24-1 and TRBJ2-5; D ambiguous. The end of the DNA aligns better with TRBJ2-7, so the J call may be wrong. Germline V gene sequence: CDR1 KGHDR, CDR2 SFDVKD. This CDR3 contains 13 residues. The CDR3 nucleotides read TGTGCCACCAGTGATCAATGGTCCTACGAGCAGTACTTC. Its translation is CATSDQWSYEQYF.

The V and J genes are TRBV12-3 or TRBV12-4 and TRBJ2-5; 14 bases agree with TRBD2. The CDR3 is 17 amino acids. The J segment lost 6 bases and the V segment lost 6 bases, leaving 12 bases of the junction unmatched. CDR3 sequence (DNA): TGTGCCAGCAGCCCCTATACGACTAGCGGGGGGGCTAAGACCCAGTACTTC. Amino acid sequence: CASSPYTTSGGAKTQYF.

The chain joins TRBV11-3 to TRBJ1-1; D is unclear. V was cut by 5 bases and J by 7 bases, with 11 bases left in between. This CDR3 has 12 residues. Germline V CDR1 and CDR2: SGHNT, YENEEA. The CDR3 protein is CASSPREGEAFF. The CDR3 region has the DNA TGTGCCAGCAGCCCGCGGGAAGGTGAAGCTTTCTTT.

A few counts support this clonotype. The chain is built from TRBV4-2 and TRBJ1-2, with 9 bases aligning to TRBD1. Germline loops: CDR1 LGHNA, CDR2 YNFKEQ. After removal of 0 bases from V and 4 bases from J, the junction contained 12 bases not matched to a gene. This CDR3 has 18 amino acids. CDR3 bases: TGTGCCAGCAGCCAAGATCAACTCGGACAGGGGCATGGCTATGGCTACACCTTC. This translates into CASSQDQLGQGHGYGYTF.

The chain has TRBV20-1 and TRBJ1-2; D perhaps matches TRBD1 (5 bases). V lost 3 bases and J 5 bases, leaving 16 bases between the germline ends. The CDR3 consists of 14 residues. Germline V lookup: CDR1 DFQATT, CDR2 SNEGSKA (reference sequence). CDR3 residues: CSASSSRAEYGYTF. The CDR3 DNA reads as TGCAGTGCTAGTTCATCCAGGGCGGAGTATGGCTACACCTTC.

The rearrangement links TRBV7-3 to TRBJ2-1, with 9 bases fitting TRBD1. Germline CDR1 reads SGHTA; CDR2 reads FQGTGA. V was pared by 5 bases and J by 8 bases, with 7 bases of the junction left unmatched. The CDR3 is 14 amino acids. CDR3 DNA: TGTGCCAGCAGCCTGGGACAGGGATTATATGAGCAGTTCTTC. Translation gives CASSLGQGLYEQFF.

The chain has TRBV7-2 and TRBJ2-1; the match to TRBD1 covers 7 bases. This CDR3 has 16 amino acids. V lost 1 base, J lost 7 bases, and 10 bases stayed unmatched. CDR1 and CDR2 (germline): SGHTA, FQGNSA. The CDR3 DNA sequence: TGTGCCAGCAGCTTAGAAGGCAGGGGGTTGGTGAATGAGCAGTTCTTC. Its translation: CASSLEGRGLVNEQFF.

This clonotype was detected a few times. This sequence joins TRBV12-3 or TRBV12-4 and TRBJ2-7; 9 bases line up with TRBD1. CDR3 length equals 17 residues. The V segment lost 5 bases and the J segment 2 bases; nucleotides outside the gene matches: 13. The DNA of the CDR3 is TGTGCCAGCAGTCTAAGCCCCGGACAGGGGCCCACCTACGAGCAGTACTTC. This gives the protein CASSLSPGQGPTYEQYF.

The chain links TRBV7-2 to TRBJ1-4; D is perhaps TRBD1 (5 bases). Germline CDR1 and CDR2: SGHTA and FQGNSA. Trimming left V 1 base short and J 5 bases short, with 20 bases between. The CDR3 extends over 18 amino acids. The CDR3 DNA reads as TGTGCCAGCAGCTTAGGGGCAGTGCGGGGGAGTGGGAATGAAAAACTGTTTTTT. Its protein is CASSLGAVRGSGNEKLFF.